A selection of T cell receptor beta chains follows, all from one sample in a study of blood T cell repertoires in COVID-19. Sequencing was performed with immunoSEQ multiplex PCR; in TCRdb, only in-frame clones are kept and a portion is missing. This table has some 80,000 clones, 84% appearing once. Sequencing was performed on peripheral blood. Receptors were obtained from a woman aged 50 to 60 with acute or convalescent COVID-19. CDR3s include the opening cysteine and the closing phenylalanine or tryptophan. The D gene is left open where the match is weak. Where a row states a size, it is once, few, many or the class of an expanded clone; other rows omit it.

V: TRBV30; D: .; size: .; J: TRBJ1-6; DNA: TGTGCCTGGAGTCAGACTGGACAGACAAATTCACCCCTCCACTTT; CDR3: CAWSQTGQTNSPLHF
V: TRBV29-1; D: .; size: few; J: TRBJ1-1; DNA: TGCAGCGTTGAGACTGCCATGAACACTGAAGCTTTCTTT; CDR3: CSVETAMNTEAFF
V: TRBV6-5; D: .; size: .; J: TRBJ1-1; DNA: TGTGCCAGCTTAGTGACAGTCGACACTGAAGCTTTCTTT; CDR3: CASLVTVDTEAFF
V: TRBV11-2; D: TRBD1; size: .; J: TRBJ2-2; DNA: TGTGCCAGCAGCTTATACCGGACAGGTCTGACCGGGGAGCTGTTTTTT; CDR3: CASSLYRTGLTGELFF
V: TRBV28; D: .; size: .; J: TRBJ2-2; DNA: TGTGCCAGCAGGGGAGGTGGGAACACCGGGGAGCTGTTTTTT; CDR3: CASRGGGNTGELFF
V: TRBV6-2/TRBV6-3; D: TRBD2; size: .; J: TRBJ2-1; DNA: TGTGCCAGCAGTTACCTCAGCGGGAGGTACGCCTACAATGAGCAGTTCTTC; CDR3: CASSYLSGRYAYNEQFF
V: TRBV6-5; D: TRBD1; size: .; J: TRBJ1-6; DNA: TGTGCCAGCAAATCCCGGGACAGTGAAAATTCACCCCTCCACTTT; CDR3: CASKSRDSENSPLHF
V: TRBV10-3; D: TRBD1; size: .; J: TRBJ1-2; DNA: TGTGCCATCAGCCCTACAGGGGGAAGGAGCTATGGCTACACCTTC; CDR3: CAISPTGGRSYGYTF
V: TRBV27; D: .; size: .; J: TRBJ1-2; DNA: TGTGCCAGCAGTTTATCGACAGGAACGGGTTATGGCTACACCTTC; CDR3: CASSLSTGTGYGYTF
V: TRBV29-1; D: TRBD1; size: .; J: TRBJ2-7; DNA: TGCAGCGTTGGGACAGGGGGACCGGCCGAGCAGTACTTC; CDR3: CSVGTGGPAEQYF
V: TRBV7-9; D: TRBD2; size: .; J: TRBJ2-5; DNA: TGTGCCAGCAGCTCCCCATCGGTGAGCGGGAGTAAGGGGTTTGAGACCCAGTACTTC; CDR3: CASSSPSVSGSKGFETQYF
V: TRBV3-1/TRBV3-2; D: .; size: .; J: TRBJ2-6; DNA: TGTGCCAGCAGCCTTCTTGTGAGCATCTCTGGGGCCAACGTCCTGACTTTC; CDR3: CASSLLVSISGANVLTF
V: TRBV18; D: .; size: .; J: TRBJ1-5; DNA: TGTGCCAGCTCACCGGGACAATTAGATTCGGACCATAATCAGCCCCAGCATTTT; CDR3: CASSPGQLDSDHNQPQHF
V: TRBV2; D: TRBD1; size: .; J: TRBJ1-2; DNA: TGTGCCAGCAGTATCCGACAGGGGCATGGCTACACCTTC; CDR3: CASSIRQGHGYTF
V: TRBV9; D: TRBD2; size: .; J: TRBJ2-2; DNA: TGTGCCAGCAGCGTAGGGCTAGCGGGGCTCACCGGGGAGCTGTTTTTT; CDR3: CASSVGLAGLTGELFF
V: TRBV12-3/TRBV12-4; D: .; size: .; J: TRBJ1-2; DNA: TGTGCCAGCACCTCAGGGTCTGGCTACACCTTC; CDR3: CASTSGSGYTF
V: TRBV11-2; D: TRBD2; size: once; J: TRBJ2-7; DNA: TGTGCCAGCAGCTTTTTCATGGCGGGAGGGACAACCTACGAGCAGTACTTC; CDR3: CASSFFMAGGTTYEQYF
V: TRBV3-1/TRBV3-2; D: .; size: .; J: TRBJ2-2; DNA: TGTGCCAGCAGCCAAGATCTGGGGGGTACCGGGGAGCTGTTTTTT; CDR3: CASSQDLGGTGELFF
V: TRBV7-2; D: TRBD1; size: .; J: TRBJ2-1; DNA: TGTGCCAGCAGCTTAGTAGGCAGGGGGACGGATGAGCAGTTCTTC; CDR3: CASSLVGRGTDEQFF
V: TRBV12-3/TRBV12-4; D: .; size: once; J: TRBJ2-1; DNA: TGTGCCAGCAGTTTAGTTAACAATGAGCAGTTCTTC; CDR3: CASSLVNNEQFF
V: TRBV18; D: .; size: .; J: TRBJ2-2; DNA: TGTGCCAGCTCACCCTCGAGGAACACCGGGGAGCTGTTTTTT; CDR3: CASSPSRNTGELFF
V: TRBV7-2; D: .; size: .; J: TRBJ1-4; DNA: TGTGCCAGCAGCTTAGGAGGGAGTGAAAAACTGTTTTTT; CDR3: CASSLGGSEKLFF
V: TRBV29-1; D: TRBD1; size: few; J: TRBJ1-2; DNA: TGCAGCGCGCGGGACAGGGAGACCTATGGCTACACCTTC; CDR3: CSARDRETYGYTF
V: TRBV4-1; D: TRBD2; size: .; J: TRBJ2-2; DNA: TGCGCCAGCAGCCAGCGGGGGAGTAACACCGGGGAGCTGTTTTTT; CDR3: CASSQRGSNTGELFF
V: TRBV19; D: .; size: .; J: TRBJ2-7; DNA: TGTGCCAGTAGTATTACCCCGGGGAGGGGGATCTACGAGCAGTACTTC; CDR3: CASSITPGRGIYEQYF
V: TRBV20-1; D: TRBD2; size: .; J: TRBJ2-7; DNA: TGTTCTAGCGGAAGCTCCTACGAGCAGTACTTC; CDR3: CSSGSSYEQYF
V: TRBV4-2; D: TRBD1; size: .; J: TRBJ2-5; DNA: TGTGCCAGCAGCCAAGCGAAGCAGGGGGTTGGAGAGACCCAGTACTTC; CDR3: CASSQAKQGVGETQYF
V: TRBV25-1; D: .; size: once; J: TRBJ2-1; DNA: TGTGCCAGCAGTGAACCAGCCAGGGGAAATGAGCAGTTCTTC; CDR3: CASSEPARGNEQFF
V: TRBV27; D: TRBD1; size: .; J: TRBJ2-7; DNA: TGTGCCAGCAGTTTATCTAATCAGGGGGTAATTCCCTACGAGCAGTACTTC; CDR3: CASSLSNQGVIPYEQYF
V: TRBV6-2/TRBV6-3; D: TRBD1; size: .; J: TRBJ1-4; DNA: TGTGCCAGCAGTTCGGACAGGGGGTCTGAAAAACTGTTTTTT; CDR3: CASSSDRGSEKLFF
V: TRBV5-1; D: .; size: once; J: TRBJ2-7; DNA: TGCGCCAGCAGCCCTGGAGCCTACGAGCAGTACTTC; CDR3: CASSPGAYEQYF
V: TRBV6-1; D: .; size: .; J: TRBJ1-4; DNA: TGTGCCAGCAGTGATATCTTCTACAGACGTTCGGGGACAACTAATGAAAAACTGTTTTTT; CDR3: CASSDIFYRRSGTTNEKLFF
V: TRBV18; D: .; size: .; J: TRBJ2-7; DNA: TGTGCCAGCTCACCATCCCTTACCTACGAGCAGTACTTC; CDR3: CASSPSLTYEQYF
V: TRBV5-4; D: .; size: .; J: TRBJ1-2; DNA: TGTGCCAGCAGCTTTGACACTTCACCCAACTATGGCTACACCTTC; CDR3: CASSFDTSPNYGYTF
V: TRBV28; D: .; size: .; J: TRBJ2-5; DNA: TGTGCCAGCAGCCCGCAGGGGGAGACCCAGTACTTC; CDR3: CASSPQGETQYF
V: TRBV7-8; D: .; size: .; J: TRBJ2-2; DNA: TGTGCCAGCAGCTTAGGTCATGGGGGCCCCGGGGAGCTGTTTTTT; CDR3: CASSLGHGGPGELFF
V: TRBV7-9; D: TRBD1; size: few; J: TRBJ2-3; DNA: TGTGCCAGCAGCCACCCGGGACAGGGGGGAGATACGCAGTATTTT; CDR3: CASSHPGQGGDTQYF
V: TRBV9; D: TRBD2; size: .; J: TRBJ2-7; DNA: TGTGCCAGCAGCGTAGATGGGACTAGCGGGAGTGAACAGTACTTC; CDR3: CASSVDGTSGSEQYF
V: TRBV27; D: .; size: .; J: TRBJ1-2; DNA: TGTGCCAGCAGTTCCGCACAGGGTCGCGGCTATGGCTACACCTTC; CDR3: CASSSAQGRGYGYTF
V: TRBV28; D: TRBD2; size: .; J: TRBJ2-3; DNA: TGTGCCAGCAGTCCACCCTCACTAGCGGGAGGACACACAGATACGCAGTATTTT; CDR3: CASSPPSLAGGHTDTQYF
V: TRBV7-2; D: TRBD2; size: .; J: TRBJ2-2; DNA: TGTGCCAGCAGCCCAGGGCCTAGCGGGAGCTCCGGGGAGCTGTTTTTT; CDR3: CASSPGPSGSSGELFF
V: TRBV7-8; D: TRBD2; size: .; J: TRBJ2-7; DNA: TGTGCCAGCAGCCCAGGGACTAGCGGGCAGTACTTC; CDR3: CASSPGTSGQYF
V: TRBV7-3; D: .; size: .; J: TRBJ2-3; DNA: TGTGCCAGCAGCTCCGAGCGAGGTTGGGGCACAGATACGCAGTATTTT; CDR3: CASSSERGWGTDTQYF
V: TRBV2; D: .; size: .; J: TRBJ2-7; DNA: TGTGCCAGCAAGCCTAGCTTCGTCTACGAGCAGTACTTC; CDR3: CASKPSFVYEQYF
V: TRBV19; D: .; size: once; J: TRBJ2-3; DNA: TGTGCCAGTAGTATAGAATCCAATACGCAGTATTTT; CDR3: CASSIESNTQYF
V: TRBV11-3; D: .; size: .; J: TRBJ2-7; DNA: TGTGCCAGCAGCCCTGGCACGGTAGCGGCCTACGAGCAGTACTTC; CDR3: CASSPGTVAAYEQYF
V: TRBV5-6; D: .; size: .; J: TRBJ2-1; DNA: TGTGCCAGCAGCTGGGCAGGGAGGAATGAGCAGTTCTTC; CDR3: CASSWAGRNEQFF
V: TRBV2; D: TRBD2; size: .; J: TRBJ2-3; DNA: TGTGCCAGCAATGAACTAGCGGCAACTAGCACAGATACGCAGTATTTT; CDR3: CASNELAATSTDTQYF
V: TRBV30; D: TRBD1; size: .; J: TRBJ1-1; DNA: TGTGCCTGGAGGGGGACAGTCTATGAAGCTTTCTTT; CDR3: CAWRGTVYEAFF
V: TRBV6-5; D: .; size: .; J: TRBJ2-5; DNA: TGTGCCAGCAGTTATATCCAGGTACAAGAGACCCAGTACTTC; CDR3: CASSYIQVQETQYF
V: TRBV5-4; D: .; size: .; J: TRBJ2-3; DNA: TGTGCCAGCAGCTCCACGACTCCTTCCACAGATACGCAGTATTTT; CDR3: CASSSTTPSTDTQYF
V: TRBV28; D: TRBD1; size: .; J: TRBJ2-1; DNA: TGTGCCAGCAAAACAACAGGGGATGAGCAGTTCTTC; CDR3: CASKTTGDEQFF
V: TRBV6-5; D: TRBD1; size: .; J: TRBJ1-2; DNA: TGTGCCAGCAGTTACAGAGACAGGGCTGGCTACACCTTC; CDR3: CASSYRDRAGYTF
V: TRBV7-3; D: .; size: .; J: TRBJ2-3; DNA: TGTGCCAGCAGCCTTGGGACCGCGGGGACGCAGTATTTT; CDR3: CASSLGTAGTQYF
V: TRBV15; D: .; size: .; J: TRBJ1-2; DNA: TGTGCCACCAGCAGAGGGCAGGGGTTTGGTGGCTACACCTTC; CDR3: CATSRGQGFGGYTF
V: TRBV5-1; D: TRBD1; size: .; J: TRBJ1-1; DNA: TGCGCCAGCAGCTCCGGGACAGGGAACACTGAAGCTTTCTTT; CDR3: CASSSGTGNTEAFF
V: TRBV7-6; D: .; size: .; J: TRBJ2-7; DNA: TGTGCCAGCAGCCCCAGGGGCAGGGAGTACTACGAGCAGTACTTC; CDR3: CASSPRGREYYEQYF
V: TRBV14; D: TRBD1; size: .; J: TRBJ1-5; DNA: TGTGCCAGCAGCCTGGCGGGACAGGGGCATCAGCCCCAGCATTTT; CDR3: CASSLAGQGHQPQHF
V: TRBV6-6; D: .; size: few; J: TRBJ2-5; DNA: TGTGCCAGCAGTTATATCCAGGTACAAGAGACCCAGTACTTC; CDR3: CASSYIQVQETQYF
V: TRBV19; D: TRBD1; size: .; J: TRBJ1-2; DNA: TGTGCCAGTAGCACCGGGACAGGAATCGGCTATGGCTACACCTTC; CDR3: CASSTGTGIGYGYTF